This T cell receptor beta chain originates from a study of blood T cell repertoires in COVID-19 (dated by TCRdb to about 2020). About the full investigation: Samples from collaborators originated in the United States, Italy and Spain and spanned both the acute and convalescent phases of COVID-19. The prospective study material was composed of cDNA or gDNA derived from T cells, B-cell-depleted T cells, or PBMCs. The dataset comprised deeply sampled blood TCRbeta repertoires from subjects exposed to, actively infected with, or recovered from COVID-19. The repertoires were released in a freely available public database intended as a resource for research on the immune response to SARS-CoV-2. Samples came from the ongoing ImmuneRACE study (first 160 participants) plus 1,254 subjects from 6 global collaborators. A de-identified subject ID, COVID-19 status, age in years and sex were almost always included in the sample metadata. Where available, HLA class I and class II types were taken from metadata supplied by the sample provider and were not determined by assay-based typing.

V and J are trimmed by 5 bases and 1 base, and the gene matches miss 4 bases of the junction. CDR1 PRHDT and CDR2 FYEKMQ are derived from the germline V gene (reference sequence). From cysteine to phenylalanine, the CDR3 is 14 amino acids long. Only the CDR3 part of the read is kept: 42 bases, read in frame from the first base. What the study reported, not specific to this receptor: How much clinical and demographic metadata was included differed by source and by participant, and the metadata was provided uncurated.

Participants in the prospective study were enrolled through a virtual design, were aged roughly 18 to 100 years, and lived in approximately 25 United States geographic areas. Cohort assignment in the prospective study relied on participant-reported clinical history from a screening survey and a study questionnaire. In the prospective study, whole blood, serum and a nasopharyngeal or oropharyngeal swab were collected from each participant by mobile phlebotomists. Prospective study participants could optionally give additional blood draws and questionnaires over an approximately 2-month period. Before DNA extraction, prospective study blood samples were shipped either frozen or at room temperature. TCRbeta CDR3 regions were amplified from genomic DNA by means of the immunoSEQ Assay, a bias-controlled multiplex PCR. As for the original processing: The number of nucleated cells in each sample was estimated by amplification of reference gene primers within the assay. To quantify the absolute abundance of each unique TCRbeta CDR3 rearrangement, sequence reads were collapsed and filtered. For each sample, productive Simpson clonality was calculated as the square root of Simpson's diversity index over productive rearrangements. TCRdb took over this immuneACCESS table, retaining in-frame rearrangements with V and J assigned. Such tables are incomplete; in checked studies, under half of the missing clones stem from an unresolved V gene, and the remainder is unexplained. Clonal size and the V and J genes are those of that table, whereas D and trimming came from the DNA. This sample is represented by about 270,000 clones; about 87% of them were singletons. The biggest ten clones account for 0.95% to 1.5% of the sample.

On this clone itself: This receptor's antigen is unknown. It has no much larger one-base neighbor in the sample; base qualities were not kept.

Rearrangement joined TRBV13 to TRBJ2-5; TRBD1 aligns with 7 central bases. The sample consisted of PBMCs or T cells enriched from blood (not recorded which). The receptor comes from a woman aged 40 to 50 with acute COVID-19. The bases read TGTGCCAGCAGCCCTCGGGACAGCCAAGAGACCCAGTACTTC. Its protein reads: CASSPRDSQETQYF.